This is a list of T cell receptor beta chains from one sample in a study of cytomegalovirus exposure and HLA in healthy donors. The repertoire was sequenced with immunoSEQ multiplex PCR; TCRdb's copy has only in-frame clones and lacks some. This table holds fewer than 250,000 clones, roughly 80% found once. Material: PBMCs. The origin of the receptors is a man between 40 and 49 years old in good health and CMV-seronegative. Both conserved end residues are part of each CDR3. D genes are given only for firm matches. Rows may omit the clone size; those that give it use once, few, many or a size class.

size: .; D: TRBD1; V: TRBV5-6; J: TRBJ2-7; DNA: TGTGCCAGCAGCCCGGGACAGTTGGGTTACGAGCAGTACTTC; CDR3: CASSPGQLGYEQYF
size: .; D: .; V: TRBV18; J: TRBJ1-1; DNA: TGTGCCAGCTCACCACCAGGTTGGGGGGGAGCCGCCTTT; CDR3: CASSPPGWGGAAF
size: .; D: .; V: TRBV2; J: TRBJ2-3; DNA: TGTGCCAGCCGTGACAGTCCAGATACGCAGTATTTT; CDR3: CASRDSPDTQYF
size: .; D: .; V: TRBV21-1; J: TRBJ2-5; DNA: TGTGCCAGCAGCGCCCGGGGGGCCCAGTACTTC; CDR3: CASSARGAQYF
size: .; D: TRBD2; V: TRBV27; J: TRBJ2-2; DNA: TGTGCCAGCAGTTTGGGAAGCGGGGCTAACACCGGGGAGCTGTTTTTT; CDR3: CASSLGSGANTGELFF
size: once; D: TRBD2; V: TRBV5-4; J: TRBJ2-3; DNA: TGTGCCAGCAGCTCCGGCTTGACTAGCGGGGGGCCAGGGGATACGCAGTATTTT; CDR3: CASSSGLTSGGPGDTQYF
size: .; D: .; V: TRBV7-2; J: TRBJ2-3; DNA: TGTGCCAGCAGCTCCCCAGTCTTGGTGAATACGCAGTATTTT; CDR3: CASSSPVLVNTQYF
size: .; D: TRBD2; V: TRBV9; J: TRBJ2-5; DNA: TGTGCCAGCAGACAGGGACTAGCGGATTCCGGTACGGAGACCCAGTACTTC; CDR3: CASRQGLADSGTETQYF
size: .; D: .; V: TRBV2; J: TRBJ2-4; DNA: TGTGCCAGCAGTGACCCCTCAGGGGCCAAAAACATTCAGTACTTC; CDR3: CASSDPSGAKNIQYF
size: .; D: .; V: TRBV5-4; J: TRBJ1-5; DNA: TGTGCCAGCAGCCCTGACAGCAGCAATCAGCCCCAGCATTTT; CDR3: CASSPDSSNQPQHF
size: .; D: .; V: TRBV15; J: TRBJ2-7; DNA: TGTGCCACCAGCAGAGATGGCCCTCACTACGAGCAGTACTTC; CDR3: CATSRDGPHYEQYF
size: few; D: TRBD1; V: TRBV4-3; J: TRBJ1-1; DNA: TGCGCCAGCAGCCAAGAAGGGGGCAGGACTGAAGCTTTCTTT; CDR3: CASSQEGGRTEAFF
size: .; D: TRBD2; V: TRBV7-2; J: TRBJ2-7; DNA: TGTGCCAGCAGCTTAACTAGCGGGGACTCCTACGAGCAGTACTTC; CDR3: CASSLTSGDSYEQYF
size: .; D: TRBD1; V: TRBV5-1; J: TRBJ2-3; DNA: TGCGCCAGCAGCCCAGGGACAGTCAACACAGATACGCAGTATTTT; CDR3: CASSPGTVNTDTQYF
size: .; D: TRBD1; V: TRBV4-1; J: TRBJ1-4; DNA: TGCGCCAGCAGGGGACAGGGGAAAGAAGTTTTTACGACTAATGAAAAACTGTTTTTT; CDR3: CASRGQGKEVFTTNEKLFF
size: .; D: .; V: TRBV28; J: TRBJ2-7; DNA: TGTGCCAGCAGTCGCTACGAGCAGTACTTC; CDR3: CASSRYEQYF
size: .; D: .; V: TRBV10-2; J: TRBJ2-7; DNA: TGCGCCAGCAGTGAGGGTCAGGAATTCTCCTACGAGCAGTACTTC; CDR3: CASSEGQEFSYEQYF
size: .; D: TRBD2; V: TRBV4-2; J: TRBJ2-3; DNA: TGTGCCAGCAGGTCTAGCGGGGGGGATATAGATACGCAGTATTTT; CDR3: CASRSSGGDIDTQYF
size: .; D: .; V: TRBV5-4; J: TRBJ2-7; DNA: TGTGCCAGCAGCTTGGGGACTTCACGGGAGCAGTACTTC; CDR3: CASSLGTSREQYF
size: .; D: .; V: TRBV25-1; J: TRBJ2-7; DNA: TGTGCCAGCAGTGACCCCGGAGGCCTGCGGGAGCAGTACTTC; CDR3: CASSDPGGLREQYF
size: .; D: TRBD2; V: TRBV9; J: TRBJ2-1; DNA: TGTGCCAGCAGCGGGGGAGGGAACTCCTACAATGAGCAGTTCTTC; CDR3: CASSGGGNSYNEQFF
size: .; D: .; V: TRBV7-2; J: TRBJ1-5; DNA: TGTGCCAGCAGCCCGGCGAGGTCCCATCAGCCCCAGCATTTT; CDR3: CASSPARSHQPQHF
size: .; D: .; V: TRBV15; J: TRBJ2-2; DNA: TGTGCCACCAGCCAACAGATCACCGGGGAGCTGTTTTTT; CDR3: CATSQQITGELFF
size: .; D: TRBD1; V: TRBV10-3; J: TRBJ1-5; DNA: TGTGCCATCAGCGAGGACAGGGGGAACAATCAGCCCCAGCATTTT; CDR3: CAISEDRGNNQPQHF
size: few; D: .; V: TRBV4-1; J: TRBJ2-1; DNA: TGCGCCAGCAGCCAACTCGGACTGACGTTATACAATGAGCAGTTCTTC; CDR3: CASSQLGLTLYNEQFF
size: .; D: .; V: TRBV9; J: TRBJ2-1; DNA: TGTGCCAGCAGCGACATAGCGGCTTCTTACAATGAGCAGTTCTTC; CDR3: CASSDIAASYNEQFF
size: .; D: TRBD2; V: TRBV5-1; J: TRBJ2-2; DNA: TGCGCCAGCAGCCGAGAGGGACTAACCGCCCCCGGGGAGCTGTTTTTT; CDR3: CASSREGLTAPGELFF
size: .; D: TRBD2; V: TRBV7-9; J: TRBJ2-3; DNA: TGTGCCATCGGCAGAGGCGGGAGTAGATTGGCAGATACGCAGTATTTT; CDR3: CAIGRGGSRLADTQYF
size: .; D: .; V: TRBV5-1; J: TRBJ1-1; DNA: TGCGCCAGCAGGCCGACAGAGATGAACACTGAAGCTTTCTTT; CDR3: CASRPTEMNTEAFF
size: .; D: .; V: TRBV19; J: TRBJ2-1; DNA: TGTGCCAGTAGTATCCGACAGAGAGCCTACAATGAGCAGTTCTTC; CDR3: CASSIRQRAYNEQFF
size: few; D: TRBD1; V: TRBV11-2; J: TRBJ2-2; DNA: TGTGCCAGCCGGCAGACAGGGGGGAACACCGGGGAGCTGTTTTTT; CDR3: CASRQTGGNTGELFF
size: .; D: .; V: TRBV4-1; J: TRBJ1-1; DNA: TGCGCCAGCAGCCAAGAGGTTGGGGGGGAAGCTTTCTTT; CDR3: CASSQEVGGEAFF